Reported below is one T cell receptor beta chain. The antigen remains unidentified. This entry comes from a study of T cell responses to AZD1222 COVID-19 vaccine. Assay used: immunoSEQ multiplex PCR; TCRdb lists only in-frame clones, some missing. Counted here are some 150,000 clones, approximately 90% occurring once; the ten biggest clones make up under 3.5%. The length of the CDR3 is 15 residues. CDR1 is SGHRS and CDR2 is YFSETQ in the germline V gene. V lost 2 bases to trimming and J lost 5 bases; unmatched junction nucleotides: 6. General study results and limits: Just a handful of AZD1222 recipients tested seropositive at baseline. Researchers took repertoire samples only after the peak T cell response had come. Nearly half of unique spike-specific TCRs reportedly avoided B.1.351 and B.1.1.7 mutated regions. Donors were chiefly white British, with a greater number of females, and clonal diversity was perhaps underestimated.

The rearrangement joins TRBV5-1 to TRBJ2-2; 7 bases are shared with TRBD1. The sequencing used peripheral blood, collected on day 0 of MenACWY control vaccination. The receptor comes from an adult in good health. CDR3 DNA sequence: TGCGCCAGCAGCTTAAGACAGGGCCTTACCGGGGAGCTGTTTTTT. This encodes CASSLRQGLTGELFF.